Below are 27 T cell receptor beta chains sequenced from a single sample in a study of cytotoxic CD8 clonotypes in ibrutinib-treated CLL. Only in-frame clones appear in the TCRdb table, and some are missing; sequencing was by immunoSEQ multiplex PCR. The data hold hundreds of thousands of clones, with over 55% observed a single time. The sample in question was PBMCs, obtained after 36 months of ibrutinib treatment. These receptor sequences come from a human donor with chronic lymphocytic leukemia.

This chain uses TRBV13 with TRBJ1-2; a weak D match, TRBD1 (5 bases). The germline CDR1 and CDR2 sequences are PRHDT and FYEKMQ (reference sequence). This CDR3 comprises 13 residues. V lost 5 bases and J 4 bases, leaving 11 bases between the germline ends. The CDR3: CASSPRGLYGYTF. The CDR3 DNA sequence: TGTGCCAGCAGCCCCCGGGGCCTCTATGGCTACACCTTC.

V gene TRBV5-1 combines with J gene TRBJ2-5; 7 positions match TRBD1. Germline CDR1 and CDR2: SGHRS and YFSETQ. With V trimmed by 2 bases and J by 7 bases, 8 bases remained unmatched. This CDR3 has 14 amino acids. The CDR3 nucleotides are TGCGCCAGCAGCTTTATCAGGGGGTTGGGGACCCAGTACTTC. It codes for CASSFIRGLGTQYF.

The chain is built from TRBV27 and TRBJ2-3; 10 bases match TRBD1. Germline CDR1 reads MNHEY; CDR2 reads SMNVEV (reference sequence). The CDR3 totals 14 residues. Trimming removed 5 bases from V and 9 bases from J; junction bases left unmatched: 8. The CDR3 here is CASSTGTGVQTQYF. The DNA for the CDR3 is TGTGCCAGCAGTACCGGGACAGGGGTACAGACGCAGTATTTT.

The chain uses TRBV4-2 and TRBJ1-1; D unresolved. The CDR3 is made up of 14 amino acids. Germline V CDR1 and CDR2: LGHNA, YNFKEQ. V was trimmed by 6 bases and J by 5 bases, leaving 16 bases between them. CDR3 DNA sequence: TGTGCCAGCAGAGCCTGGCCCGATAGTACTGAAGCTTTCTTT. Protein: CASRAWPDSTEAFF.

CDR3 loop: CAWGSFGKDEVEEGYYNEQFF. The CDR3 region has the DNA TGTGCCTGGGGGTCTTTCGGCAAGGACGAGGTAGAAGAAGGCTACTACAATGAGCAGTTCTTC. This chain joins TRBV30 and TRBJ2-1; D ambiguous. The CDR3 has 21 amino acids. The V gene lost 5 bases and the J gene lost 3 bases, with 35 bases spanning the gap. CDR1 and CDR2 from the germline V gene are GTSNPN and SVGIG (reference sequence).

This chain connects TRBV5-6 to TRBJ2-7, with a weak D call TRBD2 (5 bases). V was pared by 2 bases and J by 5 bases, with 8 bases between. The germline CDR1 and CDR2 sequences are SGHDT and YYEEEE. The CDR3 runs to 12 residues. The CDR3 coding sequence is TGTGCCAGCAGCTTTTCGAGGGACGAGCAGTACTTC. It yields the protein CASSFSRDEQYF.

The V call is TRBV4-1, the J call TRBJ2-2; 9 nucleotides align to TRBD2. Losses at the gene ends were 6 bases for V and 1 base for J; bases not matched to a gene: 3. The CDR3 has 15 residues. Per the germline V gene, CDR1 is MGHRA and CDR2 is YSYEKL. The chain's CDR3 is CASRTTSGNTGELFF. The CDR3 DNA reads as TGCGCCAGCAGAACGACTAGCGGGAACACCGGGGAGCTGTTTTTT.

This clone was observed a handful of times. The CDR3 protein is CASSPPSPHNEQFF. The CDR3 nucleotides are TGTGCCAGCTCACCACCGTCGCCCCACAATGAGCAGTTCTTC. The rearrangement uses TRBV18 and TRBJ2-1; D unclear. The germline V and J ends were trimmed by 0 bases and 5 bases, with 8 bases remaining between them. In germline, CDR1 is KGHSH, CDR2 LQKENI. The CDR3 length is 14 residues. The full variable domain, in which reference TRBV18 and TRBJ2-1 provide the parts outside the CDR3, is NAGVMQNPRHLVRRRGQEARLRCSPMKGHSHVYWYRQLPEEGLKFMVYLQKENIIDESGMPKERFSAEFPKEGPSILRIQQVVRGDSAAYFCASSPPSPHNEQFFGPGTRLTVL.

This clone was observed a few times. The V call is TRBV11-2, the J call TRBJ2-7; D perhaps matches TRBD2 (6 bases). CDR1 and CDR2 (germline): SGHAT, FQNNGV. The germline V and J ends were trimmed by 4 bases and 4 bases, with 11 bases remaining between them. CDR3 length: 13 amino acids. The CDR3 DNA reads TGTGCCAGCAGCTACGGGACTCTTTACGAGCAGTACTTC. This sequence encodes CASSYGTLYEQYF.

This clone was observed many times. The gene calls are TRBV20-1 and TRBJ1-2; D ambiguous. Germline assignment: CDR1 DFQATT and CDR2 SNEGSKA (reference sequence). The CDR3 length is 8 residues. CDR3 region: CSLYGYTF. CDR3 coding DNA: TGCAGCCTCTATGGCTACACCTTC.

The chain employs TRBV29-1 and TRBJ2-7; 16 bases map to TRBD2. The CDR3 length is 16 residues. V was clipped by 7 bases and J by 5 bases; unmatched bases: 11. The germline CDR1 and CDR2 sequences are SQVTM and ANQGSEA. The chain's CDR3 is CSAWGLAGGSGDEQYF. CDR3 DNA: TGCAGCGCCTGGGGACTAGCGGGAGGGTCTGGCGACGAGCAGTACTTC.

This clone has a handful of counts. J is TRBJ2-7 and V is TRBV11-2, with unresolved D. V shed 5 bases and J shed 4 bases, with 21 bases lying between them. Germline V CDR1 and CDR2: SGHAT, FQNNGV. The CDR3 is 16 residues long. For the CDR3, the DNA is TGTGCCAGCAGCCTCGGAGCTTGGGCAGGTACTTACGAGCAGTACTTC. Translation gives CASSLGAWAGTYEQYF.

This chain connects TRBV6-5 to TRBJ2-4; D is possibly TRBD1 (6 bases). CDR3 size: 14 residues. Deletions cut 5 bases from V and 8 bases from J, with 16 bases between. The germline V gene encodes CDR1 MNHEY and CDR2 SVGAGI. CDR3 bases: TGTGCCAGCAGTAAAAGGACAGTAGTCGACATTCAGTACTTC. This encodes CASSKRTVVDIQYF.

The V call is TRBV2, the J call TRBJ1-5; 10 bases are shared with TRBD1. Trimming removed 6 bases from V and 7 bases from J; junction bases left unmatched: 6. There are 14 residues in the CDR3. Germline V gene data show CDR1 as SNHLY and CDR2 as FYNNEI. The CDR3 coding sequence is TGTGCCAGCAGGACAGGGGGCGCAGGGCAGCCCCAGCATTTT. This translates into CASRTGGAGQPQHF.

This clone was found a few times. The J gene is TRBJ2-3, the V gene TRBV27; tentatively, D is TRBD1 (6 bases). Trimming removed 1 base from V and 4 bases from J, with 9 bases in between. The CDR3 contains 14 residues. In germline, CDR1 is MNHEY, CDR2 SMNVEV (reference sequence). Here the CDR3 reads CASSLFQGSDTQYF. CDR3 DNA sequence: TGTGCCAGCAGTTTATTTCAGGGGTCAGATACGCAGTATTTT.

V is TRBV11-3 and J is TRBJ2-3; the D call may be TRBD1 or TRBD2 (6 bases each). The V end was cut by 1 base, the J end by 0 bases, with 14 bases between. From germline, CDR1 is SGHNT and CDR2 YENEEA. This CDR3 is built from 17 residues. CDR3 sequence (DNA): TGTGCCAGCAGCTTAGTAGGGGGGAGCCCTAGCACAGATACGCAGTATTTT. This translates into CASSLVGGSPSTDTQYF. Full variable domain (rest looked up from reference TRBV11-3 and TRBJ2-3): EAGVVQSPRYKIIEKKQPVAFWCNPISGHNTLYWYLQNLGQGPELLIRYENEEAVDDSQLPKDRFSAERLKGVDSTLKIQPAELGDSAVYLCASSLVGGSPSTDTQYFGPGTRLTVL.

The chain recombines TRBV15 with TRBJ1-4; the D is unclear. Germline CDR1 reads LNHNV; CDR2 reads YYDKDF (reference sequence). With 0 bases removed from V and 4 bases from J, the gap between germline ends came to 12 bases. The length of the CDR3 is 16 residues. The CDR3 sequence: CATSRDTGRNNEKLFF. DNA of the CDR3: TGTGCCACCAGCAGAGATACTGGACGGAATAATGAAAAACTGTTTTTT.

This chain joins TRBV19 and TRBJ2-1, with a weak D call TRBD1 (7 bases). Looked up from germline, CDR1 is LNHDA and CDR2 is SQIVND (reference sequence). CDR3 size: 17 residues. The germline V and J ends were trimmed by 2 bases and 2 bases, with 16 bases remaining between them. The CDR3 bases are TGTGCCAGTAGTATAAGGGGCAGGGGGGCGCCCTACAATGAGCAGTTCTTC. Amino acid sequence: CASSIRGRGAPYNEQFF.

The CDR3 sequence: CASSWDISGANVLTF. CDR3 bases: TGTGCCAGCAGCTGGGACATATCTGGGGCCAACGTCCTGACTTTC. The V gene is TRBV28, the J gene TRBJ2-6; weak D call: TRBD1 (6 bases). CDR3 length equals 15 residues. The ends were cut back, 6 bases at V and 1 base at J, with 10 bases in the middle. Germline CDR1 and CDR2: MDHEN and SYDVKM.

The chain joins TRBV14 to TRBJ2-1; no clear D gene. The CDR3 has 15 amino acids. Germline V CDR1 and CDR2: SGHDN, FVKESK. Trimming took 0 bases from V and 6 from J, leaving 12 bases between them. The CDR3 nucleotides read TGTGCCAGCAGCCAAGACGCAAGCCTCCGCAATGAGCAGTTCTTC. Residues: CASSQDASLRNEQFF.

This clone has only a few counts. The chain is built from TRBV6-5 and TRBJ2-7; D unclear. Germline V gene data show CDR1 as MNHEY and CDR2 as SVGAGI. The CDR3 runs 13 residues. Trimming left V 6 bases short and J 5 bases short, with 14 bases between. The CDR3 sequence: CASSQRSAHEQYF. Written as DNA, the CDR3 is TGTGCCAGCAGCCAAAGGAGTGCCCACGAGCAGTACTTC.

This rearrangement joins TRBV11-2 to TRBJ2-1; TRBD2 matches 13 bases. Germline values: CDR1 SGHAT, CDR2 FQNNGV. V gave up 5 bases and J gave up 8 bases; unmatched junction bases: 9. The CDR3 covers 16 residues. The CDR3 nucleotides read TGTGCCAGCAGCCCCAGGACTAGCGGGGGTTTTGATGAGCAGTTCTTC. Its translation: CASSPRTSGGFDEQFF.

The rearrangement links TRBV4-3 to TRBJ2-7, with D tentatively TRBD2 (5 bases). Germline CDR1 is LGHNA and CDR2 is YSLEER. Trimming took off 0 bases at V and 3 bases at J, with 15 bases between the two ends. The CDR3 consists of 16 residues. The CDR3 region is CASSQDPLAGDYEQYF. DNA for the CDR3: TGCGCCAGCAGCCAAGATCCCTTGGCCGGGGACTACGAGCAGTACTTC.

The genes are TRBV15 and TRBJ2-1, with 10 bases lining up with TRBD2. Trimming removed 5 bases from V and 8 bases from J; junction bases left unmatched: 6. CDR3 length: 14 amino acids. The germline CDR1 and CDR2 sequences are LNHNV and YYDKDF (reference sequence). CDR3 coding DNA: TGTGCCACCAGCGATCTAGCGGGAGTATATGAGCAGTTCTTC. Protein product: CATSDLAGVYEQFF.

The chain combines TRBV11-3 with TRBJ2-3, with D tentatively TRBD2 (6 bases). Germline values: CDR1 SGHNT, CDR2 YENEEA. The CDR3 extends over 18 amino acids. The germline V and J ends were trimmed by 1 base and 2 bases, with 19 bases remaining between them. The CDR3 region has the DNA TGTGCCAGCAGCTTAGGGATGTCAGCGGGTTTCTTCACAGATACGCAGTATTTT. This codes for CASSLGMSAGFFTDTQYF.

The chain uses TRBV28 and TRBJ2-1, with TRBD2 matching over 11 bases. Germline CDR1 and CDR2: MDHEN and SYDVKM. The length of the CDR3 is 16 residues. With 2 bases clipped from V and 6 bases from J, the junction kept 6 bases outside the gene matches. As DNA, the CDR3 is TGTGCCAGCAGTTTACCTACTAGCGGGAGACGCAATGAGCAGTTCTTC. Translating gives CASSLPTSGRRNEQFF.

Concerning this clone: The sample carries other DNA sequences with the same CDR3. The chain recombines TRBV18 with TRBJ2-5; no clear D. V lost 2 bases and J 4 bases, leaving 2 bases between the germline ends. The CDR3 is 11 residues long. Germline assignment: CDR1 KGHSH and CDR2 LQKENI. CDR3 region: CASSPGETQYF. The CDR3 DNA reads TGTGCCAGCTCACCAGGAGAGACCCAGTACTTC.